These 6 T cell receptor beta chains share one sample of origin, sequenced in a study of T-cell memory formation after mild COVID-19. Each CDR3 protein gets one entry after TCRdb re-called the 5' RACE reads with MiXCR. This repertoire shows roughly 280,000 distinct CDR3 sequences, 15% to 20% found once; its top ten account for 22%. Sample: PBMCs or a T cell subset sorted from them (not recorded which). All receptors derive from a man aged 18-30 years who had mild COVID-19 (a few samples of this study predate the infection). Cell type and time point are not known.

A few counts support this clonotype. V is TRBV2 and J is TRBJ2-5; D ambiguous. Germline V CDR1 and CDR2: SNHLY, FYNNEI. The CDR3 is 13 residues long. Between the trimmed V and J ends, which lost 11 bases and 5 bases, there was a span of 18 bases. The DNA of the CDR3 is TGTGCCGGGCGCCGTGGTGGAGTGGAGACCCAGTACTTC. Translating gives CAGRRGGVETQYF.

The table lists this clonotype with a few counts. The chain is built from TRBV20-1 and TRBJ1-5; TRBD1 matches 9 bases. Trimming at V came to 5 bases and at J to 4 bases, leaving 3 bases not matched to a gene. CDR3 length: 13 amino acids. Germline V CDR1 and CDR2: DFQATT, SNEGSKA (reference sequence). The CDR3 sequence is CSAPGQGNQPQHF. The CDR3 DNA reads as TGCAGTGCTCCCGGACAGGGGAATCAGCCCCAGCATTTT.

In this sample, this clonotype turned up a few times. The chain combines TRBV10-3 with TRBJ1-5; D gene uncertain. V lost 3 bases to trimming and J lost 2 bases, with 11 bases between them. From germline, CDR1 is ENHRY and CDR2 SYGVKD. The CDR3 is 15 amino acids. DNA for the CDR3: TGTGCCATCAGTGACGGACCCGCTGGCAATCAGCCCCAGCATTTT. Protein sequence: CAISDGPAGNQPQHF.

This clonotype was detected a few times. The CDR3 sequence is CASSPSPEQVGDTQYF. DNA for the CDR3: TGTGCCAGCAGCCCATCACCGGAGCAAGTGGGAGATACGCAGTATTTT. The chain links TRBV5-6 to TRBJ2-3; D remains unclear. V lost 4 bases and J lost 5, with 20 bases in between. Germline CDR1 SGHDT, CDR2 YYEEEE. The CDR3 contains 16 residues.

The V and J genes are TRBV20-1 and TRBJ2-3, with a possible D match to TRBD1 (6 bases). This CDR3 has 13 amino acids. V was clipped by 5 bases and J by 10 bases, with 19 bases between them. CDR1 is DFQATT and CDR2 is SNEGSKA in the germline V gene (reference sequence). CDR3 residues: CSARTDTGFSQYF. CDR3 nucleotide sequence: TGCAGTGCTCGAACCGACACAGGGTTTTCGCAGTATTTT.

The chain links TRBV6-6 to TRBJ2-3, with 9 bases identical to TRBD2. The CDR3 extends over 15 amino acids. V shed 6 bases, J shed 6 bases, and the junction held 10 bases outside the gene matches. Germline CDR1 reads MNHNY; CDR2 reads SVGAGI (reference sequence). The CDR3 protein is CASRSLAGDLDTQYF. DNA of the CDR3: TGTGCCAGCAGGTCACTAGCGGGTGATTTGGATACGCAGTATTTT.